Listed below are T cell receptor beta chains from one sample, sequenced in a study of CD8+ T cells in alopecia areata. The table came from immunoSEQ multiplex PCR; TCRdb's copy has only in-frame clones and leaves some out. This sample carries over 100,000 clones, roughly 50% of them seen once, and the ten largest clones take 15% to 20%. This material consisted of CD8+ T cells sorted from blood, taken at week 0. The receptor set was obtained from a human donor with alopecia areata. CDR3s include the opening cysteine and the closing phenylalanine or tryptophan. A D gene is named only where the DNA matches it firmly. Clone size is given for some rows only: seen once, a few or many times, or a class if the clone is expanded.

- | - | TRBJ2-1 | TRBV11-3 | TGTGCCAGCAGCCCTGATGTGGGCAATGAGCAGTTCTTC | CASSPDVGNEQFF
- | - | TRBJ2-3 | TRBV11-2 | TGTGCCAGCAGCTTAGATCCAGGGGTTGCGGATACGCAGTATTTT | CASSLDPGVADTQYF
- | - | TRBJ2-3 | TRBV30 | TGTGCCTGGAGTTGGGGGTTCACAGATACGCAGTATTTT | CAWSWGFTDTQYF
once | - | TRBJ2-1 | TRBV29-1 | TGCAGCGTTGAAGGAGATGCAGGGAACTACAATGAGCAGTTCTTC | CSVEGDAGNYNEQFF
- | - | TRBJ2-7 | TRBV27 | TGTGCCAGCAGTTTCACAGGCTACGAGCAGTACTTC | CASSFTGYEQYF
- | - | TRBJ2-7 | TRBV7-8 | TGTGCCAGCAGCTTAAAGTCAGGTGCTGTATACGAGCAGTACTTC | CASSLKSGAVYEQYF
few | - | TRBJ2-3 | TRBV7-8 | TGTGCCAGCAGCTGGACAGATACGCAGTATTTT | CASSWTDTQYF
- | TRBD1 | TRBJ2-3 | TRBV5-6 | TGTGCCAGCAGCTTGGAACAGGGGCTGTCAGATACGCAGTATTTT | CASSLEQGLSDTQYF
few | - | TRBJ2-7 | TRBV6-5 | TGTGCCAGCAGTTACCAGGGGGGCACCGACGAGCAGTACTTC | CASSYQGGTDEQYF
many | TRBD2 | TRBJ2-1 | TRBV10-3 | TGTGCCATCAGGGGAGGGCTCAATGAGCAGTTCTTC | CAIRGGLNEQFF
- | TRBD2 | TRBJ2-7 | TRBV27 | TGTGCCAGCAGACCAGATATAGCGGGGGAGAGCTCCTACGAGCAGTACTTC | CASRPDIAGESSYEQYF
once | TRBD1 | TRBJ2-7 | TRBV7-9 | TGTGCCAGCACCCCCTTGGGACAGGGGACCTACGAGCAGTACTTC | CASTPLGQGTYEQYF
- | TRBD1 | TRBJ1-2 | TRBV29-1 | TGCAGCGCGAAGACAGGGCTGGACTATGGCTACACCTTC | CSAKTGLDYGYTF
once | TRBD2 | TRBJ2-7 | TRBV4-2 | TGTGCCAGCAGCCAAGCTGCGGCGGGGGGGCTCTACGAGCAGTACTTC | CASSQAAAGGLYEQYF
- | TRBD2 | TRBJ2-3 | TRBV11-2 | TGTGCCAGCAGCTTAGGACCCGGACTAGCGGGGGGGAGCACAGATACGCAGTATTTT | CASSLGPGLAGGSTDTQYF
- | TRBD1 | TRBJ1-2 | TRBV27 | TGTGCCAGCAGTTTCACCGGGACAGACTATGGCTACACCTTC | CASSFTGTDYGYTF
- | - | TRBJ2-1 | TRBV6-5 | TGTGCCAGCAGGGCGGGGACTGAGCAGTTCTTC | CASRAGTEQFF
- | - | TRBJ2-7 | TRBV13 | TGTGCCAGCGGATTCGACGACGAGCAGTACTTC | CASGFDDEQYF
- | - | TRBJ2-1 | TRBV29-1 | TGCAGCGTTAGAGGGGGATCCTACAATGAGCAGTTCTTC | CSVRGGSYNEQFF
few | - | TRBJ2-7 | TRBV11-1 | TGTGCCAGCAGCTCAGGGCGCGGGGCTTTGCCATTCCACGAGCAGTACTTC | CASSSGRGALPFHEQYF
few | - | TRBJ2-1 | TRBV27 | TGTGCCAGCAGTTTTCGGGGCGATGAGCAGTTCTTC | CASSFRGDEQFF
- | - | TRBJ2-7 | TRBV30 | TGTGCCTGGAGTTTGGGGTCGGGCTACGAGCAGTACTTC | CAWSLGSGYEQYF
few | TRBD1 | TRBJ2-7 | TRBV7-9 | TGTGCCAGCAGCTTACCGGGACAGGAGGCCCAGTACTTC | CASSLPGQEAQYF
once | TRBD1 | TRBJ1-1 | TRBV5-1 | TGCGCCAGCAGCTTGGAACAGGGGCTCCGCACTGAAGCTTTCTTT | CASSLEQGLRTEAFF
- | - | TRBJ2-2 | TRBV9 | TGTGCCAGCAGCGCGAGCACCGGGGAGCTGTTTTTT | CASSASTGELFF
few | - | TRBJ2-3 | TRBV14 | TGTGCCAGCAGCCAAGGCGGCGGCGGTAGATCGACTAGCACAGATACGCAGTATTTT | CASSQGGGGRSTSTDTQYF
- | - | TRBJ1-2 | TRBV4-3 | TGCGCCAGCAGCCAAGCACGGGATAACTATGGCTACACCTTC | CASSQARDNYGYTF
- | - | TRBJ2-3 | TRBV30 | TGTGCCTGGTCCTACTGGGGTGATACGCAGTATTTT | CAWSYWGDTQYF
few | - | TRBJ2-5 | TRBV12-5 | TGTGCTAGTGCCCCACAGCTCCAAGAGACCCAGTACTTC | CASAPQLQETQYF
- | TRBD1 | TRBJ2-7 | TRBV2 | TGTGCCAGCAGTGAAGTGGAAGGACAGGGGAGCTACGAGCAGTACTTC | CASSEVEGQGSYEQYF
- | - | TRBJ2-1 | TRBV7-9 | TGTGCCAGCAGCTTAGTCAGCGGTAGTTACAATGAGCAGTTCTTC | CASSLVSGSYNEQFF
few | - | TRBJ1-1 | TRBV6-5 | TGTGCCAGCAGTTCCGACTCAGTAAGTGAGGACACTGAAGCTTTCTTT | CASSSDSVSEDTEAFF
- | TRBD2 | TRBJ2-1 | TRBV6-1 | TGTGCCAGCATAGGACTAGCGGGGAGTCGCCAGTTCTTC | CASIGLAGSRQFF
- | - | TRBJ2-7 | TRBV15 | TGTGCCACCAGCGCTCGGGCCGGGCTCGGGGTCGAGCAGTACTTC | CATSARAGLGVEQYF
few | TRBD1 | TRBJ2-7 | TRBV29-1 | TGCAGCGTTATAGTCCGGACAGGGTACGAGCAGTACTTC | CSVIVRTGYEQYF
- | - | TRBJ2-7 | TRBV11-2 | TGTGCCAGCAGCTTAGCGAGGGGGGAGTCCTACGAGCAGTACTTC | CASSLARGESYEQYF
- | - | TRBJ1-1 | TRBV13 | TGTGCCAGCGGCTTATGGCAGACGAACACTGAAGCTTTCTTT | CASGLWQTNTEAFF
- | - | TRBJ2-4 | TRBV7-2 | TGTGCCAGCAGCGAATCGTGGGGGGTGGCCAAAAACATTCAGTACTTC | CASSESWGVAKNIQYF
few | - | TRBJ1-5 | TRBV21-1 | TGTGCCAGCAGCTATAATCAGCCCCAGCATTTT | CASSYNQPQHF
once | TRBD2 | TRBJ2-5 | TRBV5-1 | TGCGCCAGCAGCTTGGCCAGTAGCGGGGGAGTTCAAGAGACCCAGTACTTC | CASSLASSGGVQETQYF
once | - | TRBJ1-1 | TRBV5-1 | TGCGCCAGCAGCTTATCCAGGTGGGACACTGAAGCTTTCTTT | CASSLSRWDTEAFF
- | TRBD1 | TRBJ1-6 | TRBV27 | TGTGCCAGCAGGTGGACAGGGGGTAATTCACCCCTCCACTTT | CASRWTGGNSPLHF
- | - | TRBJ2-3 | TRBV30 | TGTGCCTGGGACTCACTATCAACAGATACGCAGTATTTT | CAWDSLSTDTQYF
- | - | TRBJ1-1 | TRBV27 | TGTGCCAGCGGAGCAGGCGTGAACACTGAAGCTTTCTTT | CASGAGVNTEAFF
- | TRBD1 | TRBJ1-2 | TRBV6-5 | TGTGCCAGCAGCGGGACAGGGCAGGGCTACACCTTC | CASSGTGQGYTF
- | TRBD2 | TRBJ2-3 | TRBV2 | TGTGCCAAAGGGACTACCCTTGAGCAGTATTTT | CAKGTTLEQYF
- | TRBD2 | TRBJ2-7 | TRBV13 | TGTGCCAGCAGCCCCACGGGACTAGACGAGCAGTACTTC | CASSPTGLDEQYF
- | TRBD1 | TRBJ1-5 | TRBV30 | TGTGCCTGGAGCGATCAGGGGGCTCCCAATCAGCCCCAGCATTTT | CAWSDQGAPNQPQHF
few | - | TRBJ1-4 | TRBV9 | TGTGCCAGCAGCCCGGGGAGGGGGAAACTGTTTTTT | CASSPGRGKLFF
- | - | TRBJ2-1 | TRBV25-1 | TGTGCCAGTGCCCAAGTTGGAAACGGGGGCAATGAGCAGTTCTTC | CASAQVGNGGNEQFF
many | TRBD2 | TRBJ2-3 | TRBV6-1 | TGTGCCAGTCGACTAGCGGGGGAGGCAGATACGCAGTATTTT | CASRLAGEADTQYF
medium-sized | TRBD2 | TRBJ2-3 | TRBV4-2 | TGTGCCAGCAGCCGGACTAGCGGGGGGGCCACAGATACGCAGTATTTT | CASSRTSGGATDTQYF
- | - | TRBJ2-1 | TRBV19 | TGTGCCAGTGTCAGCCTCCACTCCTACAATGAGCAGTTCTTC | CASVSLHSYNEQFF